These T cell receptor beta chains were read from a single sample in a study of T cells in Graves' hyperthyroidism and ophthalmopathy. TCRdb reprocessed the multiplex PCR reads via MiXCR and lists one record per CDR3 protein. The sample has around 620,000 distinct CDR3 sequences; around 15% are singletons. The sample taken for sequencing was blood. Receptors were obtained from a young woman with Graves' hyperthyroidism. The conserved cysteine and the conserved F or W are not part of the CDR3 here.

ASSLIASNTEAF	TRBV12-3/TRBV12-4	TRBJ1-1
ASRPTGGPNEQF	TRBV28	TRBJ2-1
ASKEDRTYNEQF	TRBV4-3	TRBJ2-1
ASSSTSVEPQH	TRBV12-3/TRBV12-4	TRBJ1-5
ATQNRDYYNEQF	TRBV6-1	TRBJ2-1
ASSPGGSAEAF	TRBV7-2	TRBJ1-1
ASSFPLGTSGNEQF	TRBV28	TRBJ2-1
SASPNRYPADTQY	TRBV20-1	TRBJ2-3
ARQLLGPTKLAGVDEQY	TRBV12-3/TRBV12-4	TRBJ2-7
ASSYPGSYGYT	TRBV6-5	TRBJ1-2
ASSQGARMNTEAF	TRBV3-1	TRBJ1-1
ASSFQILGLAGGPGGDEQF	TRBV11-1	TRBJ2-1
ASSLYWDEQF	TRBV14	TRBJ2-1
ASSPGNYEQY	TRBV7-9	TRBJ2-7
ASSRDRGDYGYT	TRBV28	TRBJ1-2
ASSVLGAGGYEQY	TRBV10-2	TRBJ2-7
SAGTGAYTDTQY	TRBV20-1	TRBJ2-3
ASSFFYEQF	TRBV28	TRBJ2-1
ASSGGTAQETQY	TRBV2	TRBJ2-5
ASSLYKYPTDTQY	TRBV27	TRBJ2-3
SAVADSTDTQY	TRBV20-1	TRBJ2-3
ASSVNPGGAADTQY	TRBV5-1	TRBJ2-3
ASSLLRRVPQDTQY	TRBV7-6	TRBJ2-3
ASSQGPDRAWQY	TRBV14	TRBJ2-7
ASSYGDRGNSPLH	TRBV6-2/TRBV6-3	TRBJ1-6
ASSQGPSGYEKTQY	TRBV3-1	TRBJ2-5
ASSDRPANYGYT	TRBV28	TRBJ1-2
ASSQDDLKPDTQY	TRBV4-2	TRBJ2-3
ASSLGTGPSSYEQY	TRBV7-2	TRBJ2-7
ASSLGPAGRNTIY	TRBV5-6	TRBJ1-3
ASSLGRAGGEETQY	TRBV7-2	TRBJ2-5
ASSERGEKLF	TRBV7-2	TRBJ1-4
ASRRPGQASGIPTTDTQY	TRBV12-3/TRBV12-4	TRBJ2-3
ASSLGLAGVQF	TRBV7-2	TRBJ2-1
ASRPTGIDEQF	TRBV28	TRBJ2-1
ASSVDGRFPYT	TRBV9	TRBJ1-2
ASSLRTGGQF	TRBV27	TRBJ2-1
ASSFRTGNYGYT	TRBV27	TRBJ1-2
ASSQDRTSKNEQF	TRBV4-2	TRBJ2-1
SARRREAPYNEQF	TRBV20-1	TRBJ2-1
ATSLGPYEQY	TRBV28	TRBJ2-7
ASSSSGQVYEQY	TRBV7-9	TRBJ2-7
ATIGSSNQPQH	TRBV6-2/TRBV6-3	TRBJ1-5
ASSLRDTGGSPLH	TRBV3-1	TRBJ1-6
ASSSLGDRNTEAF	TRBV28	TRBJ1-1
ASSLVVNTEAF	TRBV12-3/TRBV12-4	TRBJ1-1